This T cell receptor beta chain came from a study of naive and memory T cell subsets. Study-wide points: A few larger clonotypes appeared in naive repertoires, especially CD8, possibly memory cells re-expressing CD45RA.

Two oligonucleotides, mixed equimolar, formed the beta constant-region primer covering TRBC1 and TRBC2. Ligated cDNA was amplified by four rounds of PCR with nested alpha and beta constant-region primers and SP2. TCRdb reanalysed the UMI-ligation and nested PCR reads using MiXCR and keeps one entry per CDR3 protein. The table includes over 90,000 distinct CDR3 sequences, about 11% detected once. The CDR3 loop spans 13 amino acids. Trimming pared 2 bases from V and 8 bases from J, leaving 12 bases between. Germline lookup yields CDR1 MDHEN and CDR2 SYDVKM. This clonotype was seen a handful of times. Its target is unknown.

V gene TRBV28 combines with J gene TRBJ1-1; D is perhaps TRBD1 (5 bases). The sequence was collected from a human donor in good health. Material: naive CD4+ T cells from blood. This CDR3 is CASSLRLDREAFF. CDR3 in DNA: TGTGCCAGCAGTTTAAGGCTTGACAGAGAAGCTTTCTTT.